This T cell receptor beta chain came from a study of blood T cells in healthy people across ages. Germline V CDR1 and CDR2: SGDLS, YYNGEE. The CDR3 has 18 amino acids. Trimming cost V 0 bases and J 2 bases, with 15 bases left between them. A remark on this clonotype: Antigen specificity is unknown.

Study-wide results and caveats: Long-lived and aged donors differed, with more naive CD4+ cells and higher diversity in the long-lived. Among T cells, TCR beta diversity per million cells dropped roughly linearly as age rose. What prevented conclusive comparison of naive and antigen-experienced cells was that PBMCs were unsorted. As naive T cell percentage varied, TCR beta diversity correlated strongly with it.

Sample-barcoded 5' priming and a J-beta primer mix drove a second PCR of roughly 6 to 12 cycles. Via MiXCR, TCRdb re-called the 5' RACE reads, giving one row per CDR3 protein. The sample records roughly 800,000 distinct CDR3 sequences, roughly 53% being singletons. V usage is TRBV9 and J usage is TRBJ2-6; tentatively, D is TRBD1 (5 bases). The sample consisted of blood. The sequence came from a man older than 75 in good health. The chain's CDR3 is CASSVGPGPSTGANVLTF. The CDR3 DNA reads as TGTGCCAGCAGCGTAGGTCCAGGGCCCTCCACTGGGGCCAACGTCCTGACTTTC.